The entry below describes one T cell receptor beta chain. Profiled with immunoSEQ multiplex PCR; TCRdb holds only in-frame clones, not every one. The table records about 69,000 clones, about four fifths of them present only once. These data are taken from a study of OX40 agonist ivuxolimab in advanced cancers. The CDR3 runs 14 residues. With 4 bases clipped from V and 0 bases from J, the junction kept 3 bases outside the gene matches. The germline V gene encodes CDR1 MNHNS and CDR2 SASEGT. The V and J genes are TRBV6-1 and TRBJ2-7, with TRBD1 matching 7 bases. This TCR was recovered from an adult with an advanced solid tumor such as melanoma, head and neck, liver or kidney cancer. The sample was CD4+ or CD8+ T cells sorted from blood, taken in a trial of the OX40 agonist ivuxolimab. The CDR3 region is CASSGGQNSYEQYF. The CDR3 DNA reads TGTGCCAGCAGTGGGGGACAGAACTCCTACGAGCAGTACTTC.